This TCR beta chain was observed in a study of Ad26.COV2.S vaccination and SARS-CoV-2 variants (dated by TCRdb to about 2021). Concerning the study at large: Vaccine-arm donors came from COV1001, a multicentre, randomized, double-blind, placebo-controlled phase I-IIa trial of Ad26.COV2.S in healthy adults. Dosing of Ad26.COV2.S was intramuscular, at either 5x10^10 or 1x10^11 viral particles, delivered as one shot or as two shots spaced 56 days apart. Investigators did not know the trial group allocation while performing experiments and assessing outcomes. A total of around 32 samples were included in the TCR-sequenced set, comprising some 20 Ad26.COV2.S vaccine recipients, 5 placebo recipients and 8 SARS-CoV-2 convalescent individuals. Trial participants were randomized into five groups of five: low-dose or high-dose Ad26.COV2.S given once or twice, or placebo on both occasions. TCRbeta repertoire sequencing served as the tool for gauging how specific and how broad the SARS-CoV-2-reactive T cell receptors were following Ad26.COV2.S vaccination. Results the study describes overall, beyond this receptor: Vaccine and placebo recipients had similar non-spike TCR breadth, a finding consistent with the vaccine containing only spike. Ad26.COV2.S recipients had higher spike-specific TCR breadth than placebo recipients (P = 0.0014). The authors noted that the TCR breadth and depth analyses may have underestimated total T cell responses. The study was not powered for comparison of responses between vaccine doses or regimens. After vaccination, substantial breadth of spike-specific CD8+ and CD4+ T cell responses was reported.

Concerning this clone itself: Its antigen has not been determined. Per-base qualities were not stored, and no clone one base away is much larger.

The immunoSEQ Assay was the method used to sequence TCRbeta CDR3 regions. After extraction, genomic DNA underwent amplification by bias-controlled multiplex PCR, followed by high-throughput sequencing. From the authors' description of their analysis: To quantify the absolute abundance of each unique TCRbeta CDR3 region, sequences were collapsed and filtered. T cell fraction was estimated by normalization of TCRbeta template counts to usable DNA, with usable DNA being measured through amplification of reference genes present in all nucleated cells. Repertoire TCRs were annotated as SARS-CoV-2-specific when V gene, CDR3 amino acid sequence and J gene were exactly matched to a known reactive TCR set. The reference SARS-CoV-2 TCR set came from MIRA and was filtered for enrichment in COVID-19-positive ImmuneCODE repertoires, removing public or cross-reactive TCRs. Using the MIRA antigens, annotated TCRs were further analysed by specific ORF or by position within an ORF. Breadth was defined as annotated unique rearrangements over total unique productive rearrangements; depth was the summed frequency of those rearrangements. Two-sided Wilcoxon rank-sum tests were used to compare TCR breadth between groups. TCRdb's version of the immuneACCESS table is confined to in-frame rearrangements and falls short of the full clone set. An unresolved V gene accounts for under half of the shortfall where checked; the remainder is of unknown origin. That table furnishes V, J and clone size, whereas the DNA furnished D and trimming. In all, the sample holds around 340,000 clones, and 80% to 90% of those were seen once. The ten largest clones take up about 10% of the sample.

The CDR1 and CDR2 encoded by the germline V gene are SGHDN and FVKESK. Including the terminal cysteine and phenylalanine, the CDR3 comprises 13 residues. The DNA shown is the 39-base CDR3, in frame from base 1. Deletion took 1 base off V and 2 bases off J, with a span of 5 bases between the germline ends. The sample's treatment or condition label, in plain terms: around 19 received Ad26.COV2.S at low or high dose, single or two shots; about five received placebo; per-sample allocation not given. For vaccine and placebo recipients, the sequenced repertoires came from samples collected on day 63 after the first injection. Between 29 July and 7 August 2020, Cohort 1b enrolled some 25 adults aged 18-55 years at one site in Boston, USA. Ad26.COV2.S was a replication-incompetent adenovirus type 26 vector that expressed a prefusion-stabilized SARS-CoV-2 spike protein derived from the original Wuhan strain.

Recombination connected TRBV14 to TRBJ2-5; there is no confident call for the D gene. Sequenced here: peripheral blood, sampled in a trial of Ad26.COV2.S vaccine versus placebo. The source of this sequence is a person between 18 and 59 years old who received the Ad26.COV2.S COVID-19 vaccine or a placebo. In nucleotide form, the sequence is TGTGCCAGCAGCCAAGTACAGCAAGAGACCCAGTACTTC. Its product reads: CASSQVQQETQYF.